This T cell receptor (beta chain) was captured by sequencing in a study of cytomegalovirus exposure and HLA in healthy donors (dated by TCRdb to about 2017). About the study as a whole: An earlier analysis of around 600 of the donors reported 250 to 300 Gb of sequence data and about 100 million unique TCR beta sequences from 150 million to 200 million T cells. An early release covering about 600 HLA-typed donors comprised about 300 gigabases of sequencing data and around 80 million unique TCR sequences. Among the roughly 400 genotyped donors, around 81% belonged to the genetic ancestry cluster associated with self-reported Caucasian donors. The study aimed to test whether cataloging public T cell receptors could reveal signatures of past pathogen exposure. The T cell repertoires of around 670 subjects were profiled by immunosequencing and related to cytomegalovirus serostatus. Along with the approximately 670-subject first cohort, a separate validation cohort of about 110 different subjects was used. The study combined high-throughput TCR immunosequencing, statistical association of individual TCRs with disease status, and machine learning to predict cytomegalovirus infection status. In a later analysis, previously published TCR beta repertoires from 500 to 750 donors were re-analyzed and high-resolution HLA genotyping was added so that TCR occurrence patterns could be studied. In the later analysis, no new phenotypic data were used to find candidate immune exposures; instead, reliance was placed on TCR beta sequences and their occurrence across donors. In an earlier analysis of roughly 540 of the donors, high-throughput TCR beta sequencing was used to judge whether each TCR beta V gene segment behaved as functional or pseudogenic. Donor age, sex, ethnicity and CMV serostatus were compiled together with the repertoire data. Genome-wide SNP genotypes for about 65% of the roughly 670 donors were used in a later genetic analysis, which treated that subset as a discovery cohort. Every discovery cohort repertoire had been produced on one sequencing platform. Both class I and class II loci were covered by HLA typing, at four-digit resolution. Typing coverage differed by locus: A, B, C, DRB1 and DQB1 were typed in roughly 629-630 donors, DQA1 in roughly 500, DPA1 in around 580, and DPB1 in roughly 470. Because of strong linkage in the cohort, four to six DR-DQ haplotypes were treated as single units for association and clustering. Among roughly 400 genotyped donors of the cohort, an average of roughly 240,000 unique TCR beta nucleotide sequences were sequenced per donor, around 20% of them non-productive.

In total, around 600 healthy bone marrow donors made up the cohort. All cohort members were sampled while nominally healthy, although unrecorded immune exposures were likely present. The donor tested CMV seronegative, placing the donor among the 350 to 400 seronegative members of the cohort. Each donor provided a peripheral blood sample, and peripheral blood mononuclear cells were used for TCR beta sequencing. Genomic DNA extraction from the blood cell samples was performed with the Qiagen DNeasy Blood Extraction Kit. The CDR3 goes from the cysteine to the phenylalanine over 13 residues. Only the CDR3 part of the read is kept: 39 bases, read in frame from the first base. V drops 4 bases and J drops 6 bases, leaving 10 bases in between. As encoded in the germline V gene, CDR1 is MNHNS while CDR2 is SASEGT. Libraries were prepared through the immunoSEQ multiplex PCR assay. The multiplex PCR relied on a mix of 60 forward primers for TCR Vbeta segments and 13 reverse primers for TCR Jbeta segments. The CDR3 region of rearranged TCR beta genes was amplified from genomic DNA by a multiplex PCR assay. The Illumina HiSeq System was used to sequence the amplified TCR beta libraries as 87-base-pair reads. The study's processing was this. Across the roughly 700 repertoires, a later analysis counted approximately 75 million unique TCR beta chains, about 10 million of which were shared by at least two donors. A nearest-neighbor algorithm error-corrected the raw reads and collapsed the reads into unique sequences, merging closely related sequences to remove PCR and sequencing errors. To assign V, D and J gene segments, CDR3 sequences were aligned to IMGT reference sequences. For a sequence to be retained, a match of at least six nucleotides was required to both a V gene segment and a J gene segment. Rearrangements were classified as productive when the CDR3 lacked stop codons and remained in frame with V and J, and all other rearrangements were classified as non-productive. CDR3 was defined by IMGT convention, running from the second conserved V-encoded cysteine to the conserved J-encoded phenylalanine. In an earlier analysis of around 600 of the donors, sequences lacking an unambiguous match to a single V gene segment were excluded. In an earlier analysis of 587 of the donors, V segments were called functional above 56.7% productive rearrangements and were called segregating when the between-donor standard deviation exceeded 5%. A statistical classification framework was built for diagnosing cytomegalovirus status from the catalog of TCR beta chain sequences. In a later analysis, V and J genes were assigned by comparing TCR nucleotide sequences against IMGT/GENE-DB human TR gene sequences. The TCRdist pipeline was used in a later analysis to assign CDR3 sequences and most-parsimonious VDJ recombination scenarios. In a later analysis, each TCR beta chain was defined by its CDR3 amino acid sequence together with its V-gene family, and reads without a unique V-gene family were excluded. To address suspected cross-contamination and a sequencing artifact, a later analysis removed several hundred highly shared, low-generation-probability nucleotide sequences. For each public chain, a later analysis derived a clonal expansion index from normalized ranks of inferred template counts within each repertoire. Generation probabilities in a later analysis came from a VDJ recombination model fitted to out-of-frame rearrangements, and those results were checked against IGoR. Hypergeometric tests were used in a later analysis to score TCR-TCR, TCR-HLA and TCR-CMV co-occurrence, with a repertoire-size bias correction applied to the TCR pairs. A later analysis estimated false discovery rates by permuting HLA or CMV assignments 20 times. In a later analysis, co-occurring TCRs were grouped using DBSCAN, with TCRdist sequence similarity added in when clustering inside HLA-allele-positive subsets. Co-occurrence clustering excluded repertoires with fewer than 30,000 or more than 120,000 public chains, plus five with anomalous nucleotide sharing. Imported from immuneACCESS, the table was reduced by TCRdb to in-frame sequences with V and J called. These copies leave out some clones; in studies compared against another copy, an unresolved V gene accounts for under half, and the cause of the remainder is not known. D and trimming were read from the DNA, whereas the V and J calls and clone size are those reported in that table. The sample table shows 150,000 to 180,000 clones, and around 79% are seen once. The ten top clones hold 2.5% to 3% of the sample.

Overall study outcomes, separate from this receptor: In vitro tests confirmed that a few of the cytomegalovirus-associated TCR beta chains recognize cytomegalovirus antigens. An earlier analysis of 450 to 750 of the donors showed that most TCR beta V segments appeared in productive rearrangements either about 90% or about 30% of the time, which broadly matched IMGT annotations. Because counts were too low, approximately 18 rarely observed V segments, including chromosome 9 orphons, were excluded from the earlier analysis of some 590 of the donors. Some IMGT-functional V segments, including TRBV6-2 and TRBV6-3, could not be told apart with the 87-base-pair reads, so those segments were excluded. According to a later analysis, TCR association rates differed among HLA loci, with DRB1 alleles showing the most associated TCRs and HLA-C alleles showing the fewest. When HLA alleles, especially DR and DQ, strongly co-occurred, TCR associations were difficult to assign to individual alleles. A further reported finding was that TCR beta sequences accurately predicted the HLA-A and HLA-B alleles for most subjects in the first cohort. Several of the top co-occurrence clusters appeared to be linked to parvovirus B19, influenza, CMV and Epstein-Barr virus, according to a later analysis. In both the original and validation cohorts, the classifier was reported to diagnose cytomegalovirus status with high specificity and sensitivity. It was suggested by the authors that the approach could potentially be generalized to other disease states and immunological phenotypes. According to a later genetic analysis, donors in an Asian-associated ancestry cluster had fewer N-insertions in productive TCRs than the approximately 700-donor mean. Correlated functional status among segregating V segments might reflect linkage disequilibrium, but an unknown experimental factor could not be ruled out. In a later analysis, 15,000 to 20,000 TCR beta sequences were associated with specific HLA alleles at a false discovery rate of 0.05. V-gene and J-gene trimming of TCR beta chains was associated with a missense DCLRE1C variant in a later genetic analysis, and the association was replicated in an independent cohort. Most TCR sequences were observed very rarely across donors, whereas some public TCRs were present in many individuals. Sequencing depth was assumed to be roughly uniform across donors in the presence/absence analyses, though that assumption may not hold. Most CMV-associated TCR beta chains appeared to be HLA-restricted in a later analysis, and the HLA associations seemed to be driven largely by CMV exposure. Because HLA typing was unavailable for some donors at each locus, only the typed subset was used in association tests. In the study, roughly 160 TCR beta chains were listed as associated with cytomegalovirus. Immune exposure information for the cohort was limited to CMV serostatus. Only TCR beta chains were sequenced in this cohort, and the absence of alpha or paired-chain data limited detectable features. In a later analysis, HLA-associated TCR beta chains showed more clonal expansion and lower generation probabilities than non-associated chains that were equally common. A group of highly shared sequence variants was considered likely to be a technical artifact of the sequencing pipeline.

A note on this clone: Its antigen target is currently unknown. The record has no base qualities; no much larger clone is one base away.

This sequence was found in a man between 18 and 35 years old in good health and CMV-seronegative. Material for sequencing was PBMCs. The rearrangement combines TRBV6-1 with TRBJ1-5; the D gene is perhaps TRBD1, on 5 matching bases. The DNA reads TGTGCCAGCAGTGGCAGGGAGGGTCAGCCCCAGCATTTT. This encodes CASSGREGQPQHF.